This record looks at one T cell receptor (beta chain) sequence and its context. This sample is drawn from a study of T cell changes during pregnancy in multiple sclerosis. Clones were sequenced by immunoSEQ multiplex PCR, and TCRdb holds only the in-frame ones, with some missing. The sample has around 62,000 clones, roughly 93% seen once; the top ten hold under 5%. Trimming took 4 bases from V and 3 from J, leaving 9 bases between them. Per the germline V gene, CDR1 is MDHEN and CDR2 is SYDVKM. This CDR3 is 13 amino acids long. V usage is TRBV28 and J usage is TRBJ2-5; D gene ambiguous. Sequencing was performed on CD8+ T cells from peripheral blood mononuclear cells, taken in the second trimester of pregnancy. This TCR was sampled from a female donor with multiple sclerosis, enrolled in a pregnancy study. CDR3 sequence: CASSYSLKETQYF. The CDR3 nucleotides are TGTGCCAGCAGTTACAGCCTAAAAGAGACCCAGTACTTC.